This entry describes one T cell receptor (beta chain). Sample time point: peripheral blood 6 weeks after treatment start. Sample numbers ranged from 1 to 8 per patient, encompassing pretreatment and on-treatment collections. CDR1 is SNHLY and CDR2 is FYNNEI in the germline V gene. Trimming cost V 4 bases and J 4 bases; bases outside gene matches: 5. The CDR3 is 16 amino acids. These data come from a study of PD-L1 blockade in urothelial cancer. Clones were read by immunoSEQ multiplex PCR, and TCRdb kept only the in-frame ones, dropping some. The sample lists about 66,000 clones, 88% seen once, with about 11% in the top ten.

This TCR was sampled from a man between 60 and 75 years old with urothelial cancer. The sequencing here drew on PBMCs, taken around atezolizumab (anti-PD-L1) treatment. The chain uses TRBV2 and TRBJ2-3; 13 bases map to TRBD2. The CDR3 region is CASSGTSGRGADTQYF. CDR3 in DNA: TGTGCCAGCAGTGGGACTAGCGGGAGAGGGGCAGATACGCAGTATTTT.